This T cell receptor (beta chain) was sequenced for a study of cytomegalovirus exposure and HLA in healthy donors. This clone has a single count. The CDR3 length is 14 residues. Trimming took off 1 base at V and 6 bases at J, with 11 bases between the two ends. The germline CDR1 and CDR2 sequences are SGHDT and YYEEEE. PCR amplification relied on 60 Vbeta primers (plus 13 Jbeta primers). Measured with immunoSEQ multiplex PCR; TCRdb has only the in-frame clones, and not every one. The sample records 150,000 to 200,000 clones, roughly 80% being singletons. Every donor was a healthy person donating bone marrow.

Material: PBMCs. V is TRBV5-6 and J is TRBJ2-4; D perhaps matches TRBD2 (6 bases). This clonotype originated in a man younger than 40 in good health and CMV-seropositive. CDR3 residues: CASSLTGVGNIQYF. The DNA of the CDR3 is TGTGCCAGCAGCTTGACGGGGGTCGGAAACATTCAGTACTTC.